This entry concerns a single T cell receptor beta chain. Its antigen remains unknown. CDR3 length: 18 amino acids. V dropped 1 base and J dropped 4; count of bases not matched to a gene: 14. Germline assignment: CDR1 SGHRS and CDR2 YFSETQ. The entry originates in a study of cytomegalovirus exposure and HLA in healthy donors. The wider study: The 120 validation repertoires and the approximately 700 first-cohort repertoires shared a platform, a later analysis reported.

The protocol was immunoSEQ multiplex PCR, while the TCRdb copy is restricted to in-frame clones and leaves out a portion. The table records roughly 120,000 clones, 70% to 90% of them present only once. Findings and limits, study-wide: Overall, around 160 TCR beta chains were annotated as cytomegalovirus-associated.

This sequence originates from a man between 18 and 29 years old in good health and CMV-seropositive. The V gene is TRBV5-1, the J gene TRBJ2-7, with TRBD2 matching 10 bases. Sequencing used PBMCs. CDR3 sequence reads: CASSLSSGLTSGWYEQYF. The CDR3 bases are TGCGCCAGCAGCTTGAGCTCCGGATTGACTAGCGGGTGGTACGAGCAGTACTTC.